This TCR beta chain was identified during a study of T cell changes during pregnancy in multiple sclerosis. This CDR3 contains 12 residues. Using immunoSEQ multiplex PCR, the repertoire was profiled, and TCRdb retains in-frame clones only, with some absent. The profile shows some 100,000 clones, around 93% of them singletons. The chain has TRBV21-1 and TRBJ2-2; the table's D call, TRBD1, has no DNA check behind it. TRBV21-1 is tagged as a pseudogene. This specimen was peripheral blood, taken after pregnancy. This receptor was taken from a female donor with multiple sclerosis, enrolled in a pregnancy study. CDR3 amino acids: CAPTWGGGELFF. In nucleotides, the CDR3 is TGTGCCCCAACCTGGGGCGGTGGGGAGCTGTTTTTT.